The rows below give T cell receptor beta chains drawn from one sample of a study of blood T cell repertoires in COVID-19. Profiled with immunoSEQ multiplex PCR; TCRdb holds only in-frame clones, not every one. The sample yields 100,000 to 150,000 clones, more than 70% seen once. Specimen: peripheral blood. Receptors were obtained from a man older than 75 with active or convalescent COVID-19. The CDR3 runs from the conserved cysteine through the conserved F or W. D genes are given only for firm matches. Expanded clones are given a class, and other clones once, few, many or no size at all.

cdr3_nt: TGTGCCAGCAGCTGGGGGACAGGGGGCGCCTCAAACACCATATATTTT; cdr3_aa: CASSWGTGGASNTIYF; j_call: TRBJ1-3; v_call: TRBV5-6; d_call: TRBD1; clone_size: few
cdr3_nt: TGTGCCAGCAGTTTTGACAGGGTACATCAGCCCCAGCATTTT; cdr3_aa: CASSFDRVHQPQHF; j_call: TRBJ1-5; v_call: TRBV6-2/TRBV6-3; d_call: TRBD1; clone_size: .
cdr3_nt: TGTGCCAGCAGTCCCCCGGGACAAGTCTATGGCTACACCTTC; cdr3_aa: CASSPPGQVYGYTF; j_call: TRBJ1-2; v_call: TRBV28; d_call: .; clone_size: .
cdr3_nt: TGTGCTAGTGGCCGGGGACAGGGCATCGGGGAGCTGTTTTTT; cdr3_aa: CASGRGQGIGELFF; j_call: TRBJ2-2; v_call: TRBV12-5; d_call: TRBD1; clone_size: .
cdr3_nt: TGTGCCAGCAGCCTAGCGGGGAACTACAATGAGCAGTTCTTC; cdr3_aa: CASSLAGNYNEQFF; j_call: TRBJ2-1; v_call: TRBV9; d_call: TRBD2; clone_size: .
cdr3_nt: TGCGCCAGCAGCGTCGTATCAACAGGGAACACTGAAGCTTTCTTT; cdr3_aa: CASSVVSTGNTEAFF; j_call: TRBJ1-1; v_call: TRBV5-1; d_call: .; clone_size: .
cdr3_nt: TGTGCCAGCAGCTTAGAAGGCCTAGCGGGGTACAATGAGCAGTTCTTC; cdr3_aa: CASSLEGLAGYNEQFF; j_call: TRBJ2-1; v_call: TRBV7-2; d_call: TRBD2; clone_size: .
cdr3_nt: TGTGCCAGCAGCCCCGGGACTAGCGGGACCAATGAGCAGTTCTTC; cdr3_aa: CASSPGTSGTNEQFF; j_call: TRBJ2-1; v_call: TRBV7-9; d_call: TRBD2; clone_size: .
cdr3_nt: TGTGCCAGCAGCAAAGAGGGGTTCTCGCGCACAGTTCTGGCGCAGTATTTT; cdr3_aa: CASSKEGFSRTVLAQYF; j_call: TRBJ2-3; v_call: TRBV21-1; d_call: .; clone_size: .
cdr3_nt: TGTGCCAGCACCCCCGCGACTAGAGGCAATGAGCAGTTCTTC; cdr3_aa: CASTPATRGNEQFF; j_call: TRBJ2-1; v_call: TRBV6-5; d_call: .; clone_size: .
cdr3_nt: TGTGCCAGCACCAGGGGCTATGAGCAGTTCTTC; cdr3_aa: CASTRGYEQFF; j_call: TRBJ2-1; v_call: TRBV6-5; d_call: .; clone_size: .
cdr3_nt: TGTGCCAGCAGCTTAGCCCCCGGACAGGGGAGGAACTATGGCTACACCTTC; cdr3_aa: CASSLAPGQGRNYGYTF; j_call: TRBJ1-2; v_call: TRBV7-2; d_call: TRBD1; clone_size: .
cdr3_nt: TGTGCCAGCAGTTTGAGTAGCAATCAGCCCCAGCATTTT; cdr3_aa: CASSLSSNQPQHF; j_call: TRBJ1-5; v_call: TRBV12-3/TRBV12-4; d_call: .; clone_size: .
cdr3_nt: TGTGCCAGCAGTTACTCGAGTCGGGAGGGGTCGGGCACCGGGGAGCTGTTTTTT; cdr3_aa: CASSYSSREGSGTGELFF; j_call: TRBJ2-2; v_call: TRBV6-2/TRBV6-3; d_call: TRBD2; clone_size: many
cdr3_nt: TGTGCCATCAGCCCGGGACAGGGCAACACTGAAGCTTTCTTT; cdr3_aa: CAISPGQGNTEAFF; j_call: TRBJ1-1; v_call: TRBV10-3; d_call: TRBD1; clone_size: .
cdr3_nt: TGCAGCGTTGAACCGGCGGAGGGTAACATTCAGTACTTC; cdr3_aa: CSVEPAEGNIQYF; j_call: TRBJ2-4; v_call: TRBV29-1; d_call: .; clone_size: .
cdr3_nt: TGCAGCGTTCTAACCCCCGCAAACGGGAACACTGAAGCTTTCTTT; cdr3_aa: CSVLTPANGNTEAFF; j_call: TRBJ1-1; v_call: TRBV29-1; d_call: .; clone_size: .
cdr3_nt: TGTGCCAGCAGCCCGTTTCAGGGATCGAACACTGAAGCTTTCTTT; cdr3_aa: CASSPFQGSNTEAFF; j_call: TRBJ1-1; v_call: TRBV28; d_call: .; clone_size: .
cdr3_nt: TGTGCCAGCAGCCCGACAGGGATGTCCTACAATGAGCAGTTCTTC; cdr3_aa: CASSPTGMSYNEQFF; j_call: TRBJ2-1; v_call: TRBV11-2; d_call: TRBD1; clone_size: .
cdr3_nt: TGTGCCAGCAGCTTGGGGGGACAGGGATTAGATACGCAGTATTTT; cdr3_aa: CASSLGGQGLDTQYF; j_call: TRBJ2-3; v_call: TRBV5-6; d_call: TRBD1; clone_size: once
cdr3_nt: TGTGCCAGCAGCGTCTCCGGACAGACCCTCGCGGAGACCCAGTACTTC; cdr3_aa: CASSVSGQTLAETQYF; j_call: TRBJ2-5; v_call: TRBV9; d_call: .; clone_size: once
cdr3_nt: TGTGCCAGCAGTCCAGGTCCCGTCTGGAGGAGTAACACTGAAGCTTTCTTT; cdr3_aa: CASSPGPVWRSNTEAFF; j_call: TRBJ1-1; v_call: TRBV27; d_call: .; clone_size: few
cdr3_nt: TGCGCCAGCAGTCAATCTCCTAGCGGGGAGTACAATGAGCAGTTCTTC; cdr3_aa: CASSQSPSGEYNEQFF; j_call: TRBJ2-1; v_call: TRBV23-1; d_call: TRBD2; clone_size: few
cdr3_nt: TGTGCCAGCAGCTTACAAGCGGGGACAGAGACCCAGTACTTC; cdr3_aa: CASSLQAGTETQYF; j_call: TRBJ2-5; v_call: TRBV11-1; d_call: TRBD2; clone_size: once
cdr3_nt: TGTGCCAGCTCATTAGCCGGCACAGATACGCAGTATTTT; cdr3_aa: CASSLAGTDTQYF; j_call: TRBJ2-3; v_call: TRBV18; d_call: .; clone_size: few
cdr3_nt: TGTGCCACCAGCAGAGACCGACAGTTTTTTGGATATGGCTACACCTTC; cdr3_aa: CATSRDRQFFGYGYTF; j_call: TRBJ1-2; v_call: TRBV15; d_call: .; clone_size: many
cdr3_nt: TGCGCCAGCAGCGCCAGGGTCGGAAGCACTGAAGCTTTCTTT; cdr3_aa: CASSARVGSTEAFF; j_call: TRBJ1-1; v_call: TRBV5-1; d_call: .; clone_size: .
cdr3_nt: TGTGCCAGCAGCTCACTAGGGTTCAACACTGAAGCTTTCTTT; cdr3_aa: CASSSLGFNTEAFF; j_call: TRBJ1-1; v_call: TRBV7-9; d_call: .; clone_size: .
cdr3_nt: TGCGCCAGCAGCGATGGGAGAGATACGCAGTATTTT; cdr3_aa: CASSDGRDTQYF; j_call: TRBJ2-3; v_call: TRBV10-1; d_call: .; clone_size: .
cdr3_nt: TGTGCCTGGAGTGGGGGGGGCTCCTATAATTCACCCCTCCACTTT; cdr3_aa: CAWSGGGSYNSPLHF; j_call: TRBJ1-6; v_call: TRBV30; d_call: .; clone_size: .
cdr3_nt: TGCGCCAGCAGCCAAAGCCTGATGGCTCGAGGGGCGCGGGGTGGGTATGGCTACACCTTC; cdr3_aa: CASSQSLMARGARGGYGYTF; j_call: TRBJ1-2; v_call: TRBV4-3; d_call: .; clone_size: once
cdr3_nt: TGTGCCAGCAGCCAAATCGGTGGCAGGGGGTTAACCGGGGAGCTGTTTTTT; cdr3_aa: CASSQIGGRGLTGELFF; j_call: TRBJ2-2; v_call: TRBV4-2; d_call: TRBD1; clone_size: .
cdr3_nt: TGCGCCAGCAGCTTGGTTGATGGCGGGGGGTACAATGAGCAGTTCTTC; cdr3_aa: CASSLVDGGGYNEQFF; j_call: TRBJ2-1; v_call: TRBV5-1; d_call: TRBD2; clone_size: .